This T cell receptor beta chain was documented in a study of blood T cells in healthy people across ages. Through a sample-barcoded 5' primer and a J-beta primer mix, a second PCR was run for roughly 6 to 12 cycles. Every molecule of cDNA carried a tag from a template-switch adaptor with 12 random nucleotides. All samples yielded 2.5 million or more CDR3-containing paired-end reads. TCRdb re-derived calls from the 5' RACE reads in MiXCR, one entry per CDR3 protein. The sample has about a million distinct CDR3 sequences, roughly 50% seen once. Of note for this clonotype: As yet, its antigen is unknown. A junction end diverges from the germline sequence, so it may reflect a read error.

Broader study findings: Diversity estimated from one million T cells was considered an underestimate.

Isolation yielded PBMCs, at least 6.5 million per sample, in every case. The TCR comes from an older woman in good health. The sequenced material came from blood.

The CDR3 DNA reads TGTGCCAGCAGTTTAGGGGGCCACGCAGGTTTGAACACTGAATCTTTCTTT. Translation: CASSLGGHAGLNTESFF. The chain combines TRBV12-3 or TRBV12-4 with TRBJ1-1; tentative D call: TRBD1 (5 bases). CDR3 size: 17 residues.